Below, one T cell receptor (beta chain) is given with its context. What it recognizes is unknown. This CDR3 comprises 15 residues. Germline CDR1 MNHNS, CDR2 SASEGT. Trimming stripped 10 bases from V and 0 bases from J, with 16 bases between. The data originate from a study of cytomegalovirus exposure and HLA in healthy donors. Overall study results and limits: Later work associated 16,951 TCR beta sequences with HLA alleles at 0.05 false discovery rate.

Researchers ran the PCR with 60 Vbeta and 13 Jbeta primers. Using immunoSEQ multiplex PCR, the repertoire was profiled, and TCRdb retains in-frame clones only, with some absent. The table lists more than 110,000 clones, about 78% of them singletons, with 2.5% to 3% in the top ten. The material sequenced was PBMCs. The chain uses TRBV6-1 and TRBJ1-5; perhaps TRBD1 as D (5 bases). The TCR sequence derives from a male donor in good health and CMV-seronegative. The CDR3 is CATTPWGYSNQPQHF. The CDR3 DNA reads as TGTGCCACCACACCCTGGGGCTATAGCAATCAGCCCCAGCATTTT.